This T cell receptor (beta chain) came from a study of cytomegalovirus exposure and HLA in healthy donors. Germline CDR1 is MNHGY and CDR2 is SVAAGI. The CDR3 sequence is 18 residues long. V dropped 6 bases and J dropped 2; count of bases not matched to a gene: 16. Worth noting for this clone: Its antigen is not known.

Primers: 60 Vbeta forward and 13 Jbeta reverse. Sequencing was performed with immunoSEQ multiplex PCR; in TCRdb, only in-frame clones are kept and a portion is missing. Seen here are 100,000 to 150,000 clones, nearly 85% observed once, and the top ten hold 1.2%. General study points: In vitro checks showed that a few CMV-associated chains really do target CMV antigens.

The sample was PBMCs. This chain links TRBV6-9 with TRBJ2-1; 7 bases fit TRBD2. The sequence came from a boy between 10 and 17 years old in good health and CMV-seronegative. CDR3 amino acids: CASSHTREGQDAYNEQFF. In DNA form, the CDR3 reads TGTGCCAGCAGCCACACTAGGGAGGGCCAGGACGCCTACAATGAGCAGTTCTTC.